This entry describes one TCR beta chain. This specimen comes from a study of blood T cells in healthy people across ages. The CDR3 length is 16 residues. V shed 7 bases and J shed 2 bases, with 19 bases lying between them. CDR1 is MDHEN and CDR2 is SYDVKM in the germline V gene. A J-beta primer mix and a sample-barcoded 5' primer were used in a second PCR of roughly 6 to 11 cycles. MiXCR was run by TCRdb on the 5' RACE reads, yielding one entry per CDR3 protein. The repertoire includes about 1.8 million distinct CDR3 sequences, approximately 50% of them detected once, and 2.1% sits in the top ten. Those donating, healthy Caucasian individuals from Russia, were aged roughly 6 to 90. Researchers isolated at least 7 million PBMCs per sample. Every sample gave at least 5 micrograms of total RNA when it was extracted.

The TCR sequence derives from a middle-aged woman in good health. The chain employs TRBV28 and TRBJ2-3, with D maybe TRBD1 (5 bases). The sequenced material came from blood. The CDR3 region has the DNA TGTGCCAGCACCACCTCGGCACAGGAATACACAGATACGCAGTATTTT. Its protein is CASTTSAQEYTDTQYF.